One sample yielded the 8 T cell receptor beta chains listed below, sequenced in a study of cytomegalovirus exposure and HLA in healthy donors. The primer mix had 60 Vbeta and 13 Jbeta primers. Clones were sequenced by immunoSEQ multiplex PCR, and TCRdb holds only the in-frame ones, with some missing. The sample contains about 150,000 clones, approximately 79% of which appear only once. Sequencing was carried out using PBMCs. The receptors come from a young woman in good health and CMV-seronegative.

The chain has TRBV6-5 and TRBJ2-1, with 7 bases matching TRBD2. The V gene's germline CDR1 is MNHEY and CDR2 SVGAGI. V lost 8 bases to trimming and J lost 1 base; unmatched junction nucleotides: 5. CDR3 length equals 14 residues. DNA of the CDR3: TGTGCCAGCTCAAGCGGGGAATCCTACAATGAGCAGTTCTTC. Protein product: CASSSGESYNEQFF.

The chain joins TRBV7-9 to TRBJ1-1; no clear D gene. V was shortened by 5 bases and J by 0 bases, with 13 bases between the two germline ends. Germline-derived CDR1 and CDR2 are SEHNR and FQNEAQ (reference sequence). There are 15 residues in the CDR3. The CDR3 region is CASSHIGDLNTEAFF. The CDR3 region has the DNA TGTGCCAGCAGCCACATTGGAGATTTGAACACTGAAGCTTTCTTT.

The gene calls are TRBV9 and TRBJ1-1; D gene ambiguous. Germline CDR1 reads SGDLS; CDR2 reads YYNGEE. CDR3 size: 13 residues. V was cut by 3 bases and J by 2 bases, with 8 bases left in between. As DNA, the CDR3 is TGTGCCAGCAGCGCAGATGTTAACACTGAAGCTTTCTTT. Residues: CASSADVNTEAFF.

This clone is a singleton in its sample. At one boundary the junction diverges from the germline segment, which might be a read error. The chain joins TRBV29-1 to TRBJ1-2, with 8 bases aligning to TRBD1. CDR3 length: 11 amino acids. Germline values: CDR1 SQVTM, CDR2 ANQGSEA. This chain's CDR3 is CSVGGQGASAF. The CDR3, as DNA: TGCAGCGTTGGGGGTCAGGGGGCATCAGCCTTC.

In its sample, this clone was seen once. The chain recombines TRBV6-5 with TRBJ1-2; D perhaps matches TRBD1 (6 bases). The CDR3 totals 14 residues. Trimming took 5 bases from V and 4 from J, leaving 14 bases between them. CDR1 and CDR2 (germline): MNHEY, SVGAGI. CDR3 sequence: CASSASTGPYGYTF. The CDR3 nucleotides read TGTGCCAGCAGTGCGTCTACAGGGCCCTATGGCTACACCTTC.

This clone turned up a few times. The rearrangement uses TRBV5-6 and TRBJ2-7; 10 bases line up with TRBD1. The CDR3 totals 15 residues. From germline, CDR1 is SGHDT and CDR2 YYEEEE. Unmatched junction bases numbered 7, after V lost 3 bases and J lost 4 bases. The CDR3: CASSSTGTGVYEQYF. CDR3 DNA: TGTGCCAGCAGCTCTACCGGGACAGGGGTGTACGAGCAGTACTTC.

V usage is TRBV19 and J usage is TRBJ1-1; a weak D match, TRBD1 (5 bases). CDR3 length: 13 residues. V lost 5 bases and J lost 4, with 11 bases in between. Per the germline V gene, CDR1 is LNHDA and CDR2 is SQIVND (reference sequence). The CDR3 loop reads CASSPGPVTEAFF. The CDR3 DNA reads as TGTGCCAGTAGTCCAGGGCCGGTCACTGAAGCTTTCTTT. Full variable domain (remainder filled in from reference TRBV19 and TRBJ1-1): DGGITQSPKYLFRKEGQNVTLSCEQNLNHDAMYWYRQDPGQGLRLIYYSQIVNDFQKGDIAEGYSVSREKKESFPLTVTSAQKNPTAFYLCASSPGPVTEAFFGQGTRLTVV.

The CDR3 DNA sequence: TGTGCCACCAGCAGAGATTCCAGGGATCTAGAGACCCAGTACTTC. Protein product: CATSRDSRDLETQYF. V and J are TRBV15 and TRBJ2-5; D possibly corresponds to TRBD1 (5 bases). Trimming pared 0 bases from V and 4 bases from J, leaving 12 bases between. This CDR3 has 15 amino acids. Germline-derived CDR1 and CDR2 are LNHNV and YYDKDF (reference sequence). The whole variable domain, remainder taken from reference TRBV15 and TRBJ2-5, is DAMVIQNPRYQVTQFGKPVTLSCSQTLNHNVMYWYQQKSSQAPKLLFHYYDKDFNNEADTPDNFQSRRPNTSFCFLDIRSPGLGDTAMYLCATSRDSRDLETQYFGPGTRLLVL.